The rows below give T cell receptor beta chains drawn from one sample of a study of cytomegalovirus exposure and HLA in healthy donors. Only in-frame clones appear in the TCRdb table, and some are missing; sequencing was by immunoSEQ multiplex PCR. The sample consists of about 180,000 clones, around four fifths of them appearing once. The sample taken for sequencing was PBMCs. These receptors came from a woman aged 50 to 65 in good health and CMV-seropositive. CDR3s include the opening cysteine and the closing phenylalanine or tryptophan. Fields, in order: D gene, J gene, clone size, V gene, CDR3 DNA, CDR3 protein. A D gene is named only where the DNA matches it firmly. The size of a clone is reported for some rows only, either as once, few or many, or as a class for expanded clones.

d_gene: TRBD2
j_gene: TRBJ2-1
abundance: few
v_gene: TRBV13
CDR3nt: TGTGCCAGCAGCTCCCTAGGGGGAGCGGGGGGGGCTGACAATGAGCAGTTCTTC
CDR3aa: CASSSLGGAGGADNEQFF

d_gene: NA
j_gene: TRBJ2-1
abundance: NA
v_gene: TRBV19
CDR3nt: TGTGCCAGTACCATGGGTATGGGGGGAGTCGGATACAATGAGCAGTTCTTC
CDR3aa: CASTMGMGGVGYNEQFF

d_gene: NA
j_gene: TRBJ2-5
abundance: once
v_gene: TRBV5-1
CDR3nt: TGCGCCAGCAGCTCCCCGGGGTCCGAGACCCAGTACTTC
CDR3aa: CASSSPGSETQYF

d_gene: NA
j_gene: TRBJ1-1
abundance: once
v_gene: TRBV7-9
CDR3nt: TGTGCCAGCAGCTTAGGGACAGCGAACACTGAAGCTTTCTTT
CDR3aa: CASSLGTANTEAFF

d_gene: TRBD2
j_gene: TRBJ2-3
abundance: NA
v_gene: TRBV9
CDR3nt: TGTGCCAGCAGCCCACGGGGGGGGGCTAGCACAGATACGCAGTATTTT
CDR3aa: CASSPRGGASTDTQYF

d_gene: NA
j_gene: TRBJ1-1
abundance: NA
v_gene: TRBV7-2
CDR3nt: TGTGCCAGCAGCTTAGTGGAGTCCTACACTGAAGCTTTCTTT
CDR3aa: CASSLVESYTEAFF

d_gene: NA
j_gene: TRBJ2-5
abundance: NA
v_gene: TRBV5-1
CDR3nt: TGCGCCAGCAGTCTTGGGATGTTGACAGCCCGGGAGGAGACCCAGTACTTC
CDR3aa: CASSLGMLTAREETQYF

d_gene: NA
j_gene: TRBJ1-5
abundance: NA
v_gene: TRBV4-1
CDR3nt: TGCGCCAGCAGCAAGGGACGGGGGGAGGGAAGCAATCAGCCCCAGCATTTT
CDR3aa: CASSKGRGEGSNQPQHF

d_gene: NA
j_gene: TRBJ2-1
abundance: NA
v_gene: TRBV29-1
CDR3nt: TGCAGCGTTGAGTCTAGGAGGGGCTCCTACAATGAGCAGTTCTTC
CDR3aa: CSVESRRGSYNEQFF

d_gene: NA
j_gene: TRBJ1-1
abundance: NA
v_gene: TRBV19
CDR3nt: TGTGCCAGTTTCCAACCCGCGGGGTCCAACGATGCTTTCTTT
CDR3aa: CASFQPAGSNDAFF

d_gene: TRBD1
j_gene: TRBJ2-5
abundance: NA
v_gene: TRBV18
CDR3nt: TGTGCCAGCTCACCACTAACACAGGGGGCCAGGGAGACCCAGTACTTC
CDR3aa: CASSPLTQGARETQYF

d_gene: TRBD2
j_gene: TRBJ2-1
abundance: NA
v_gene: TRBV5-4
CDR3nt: TGTGCCAGCAGCTTGGTGGGACTAGCTTACAATGAGCAGTTCTTC
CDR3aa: CASSLVGLAYNEQFF

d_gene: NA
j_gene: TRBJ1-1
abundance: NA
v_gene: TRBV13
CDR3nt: TGTGCCAGCAGCTTAGCTCGCCAGGGGCGGAGGAGCACTGAAGCTTTCTTT
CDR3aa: CASSLARQGRRSTEAFF

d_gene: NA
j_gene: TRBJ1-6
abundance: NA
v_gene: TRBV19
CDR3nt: TGTGCCAGTAGCTTAAGACAGGAGAATAATTCACCCCTCCACTTT
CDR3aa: CASSLRQENNSPLHF

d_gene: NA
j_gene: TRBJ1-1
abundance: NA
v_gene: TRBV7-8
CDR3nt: TGTGCCAGCAACCCATTGACAGTGAACACTGAAGCTTTCTTT
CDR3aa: CASNPLTVNTEAFF

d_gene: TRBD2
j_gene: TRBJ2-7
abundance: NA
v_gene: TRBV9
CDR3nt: TGTGCCAGCAGCCCCCCCTTCAGACTAGCGGGGGTTTCCTACGAGCAGTACTTC
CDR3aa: CASSPPFRLAGVSYEQYF

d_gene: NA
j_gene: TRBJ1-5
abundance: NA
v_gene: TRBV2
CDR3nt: TGTGCCAGCAGGGTGGACAGCATTCACAATCAGCCCCAGCATTTT
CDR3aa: CASRVDSIHNQPQHF

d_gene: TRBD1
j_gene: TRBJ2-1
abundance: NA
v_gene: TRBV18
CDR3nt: TGTGCCAGCTCACCTAGGACAGGCCCCTACAATGAGCAGTTCTTC
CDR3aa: CASSPRTGPYNEQFF

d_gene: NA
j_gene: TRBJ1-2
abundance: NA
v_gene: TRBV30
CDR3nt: TGTGCCTGGAGTCTGGGAGGCTATGGCTACACCTTC
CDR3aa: CAWSLGGYGYTF

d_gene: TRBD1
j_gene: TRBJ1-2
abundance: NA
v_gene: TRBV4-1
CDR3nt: TGCGCCACCGCCCCCGGACAGGGCCCCTATGGCTACACCTTC
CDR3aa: CATAPGQGPYGYTF

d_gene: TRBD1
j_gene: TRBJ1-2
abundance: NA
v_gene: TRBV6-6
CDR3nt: TGTGCCAGCAGTTCCTCGACAGGGGATGGCTACACCTTC
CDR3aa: CASSSSTGDGYTF

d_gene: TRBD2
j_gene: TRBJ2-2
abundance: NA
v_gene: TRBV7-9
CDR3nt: TGTGCCAGCAGCACCTCGGGGGGGTTCGAAAACACCGGGGAGCTGTTTTTT
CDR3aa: CASSTSGGFENTGELFF

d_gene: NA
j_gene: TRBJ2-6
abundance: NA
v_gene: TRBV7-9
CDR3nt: TGTGCCAGCACCGGCGAGGAGGCCAACGTCCTGACTTTC
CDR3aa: CASTGEEANVLTF

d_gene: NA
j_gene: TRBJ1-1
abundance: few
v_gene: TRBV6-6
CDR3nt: TGTGCCAGCAGGAGAGCCCTTAACACTGAAGCTTTCTTT
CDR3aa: CASRRALNTEAFF

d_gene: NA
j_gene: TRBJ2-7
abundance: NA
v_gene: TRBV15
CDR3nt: TGTGCCACCAGCAGTCGTAACGAGCAGTACTTC
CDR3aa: CATSSRNEQYF

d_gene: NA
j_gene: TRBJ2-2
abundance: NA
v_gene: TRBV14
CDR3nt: TGTGCCAGCAGCCAAGGATTCCGATTTGGACAGTTGGCGCTGTTTTTT
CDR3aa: CASSQGFRFGQLALFF

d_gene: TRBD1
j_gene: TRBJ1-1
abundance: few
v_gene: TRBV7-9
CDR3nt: TGTGCCAGCAGGCCGGACAGGCTGATGAACACTGAAGCTTTCTTT
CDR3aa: CASRPDRLMNTEAFF

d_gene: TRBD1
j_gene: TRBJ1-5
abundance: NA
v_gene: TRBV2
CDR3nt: TGTGCCAGCAGCGAAGGACAGGGGAGACAGCCCCAGCATTTT
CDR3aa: CASSEGQGRQPQHF

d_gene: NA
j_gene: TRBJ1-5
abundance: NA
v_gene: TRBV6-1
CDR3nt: TGTGCCAGCAGTGAAGTGTTACGACAGCCCCGGCATTTT
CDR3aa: CASSEVLRQPRHF

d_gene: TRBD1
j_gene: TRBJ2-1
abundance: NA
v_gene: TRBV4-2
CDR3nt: TGTGCCAGCAGCCAACCAACAGGGGGCCTAGAGCAGTTCTTC
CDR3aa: CASSQPTGGLEQFF

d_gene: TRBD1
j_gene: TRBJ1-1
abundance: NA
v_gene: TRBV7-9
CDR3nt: TGTGCCAGCAGCTCCATAACAGGGGAGGACACTGAAGCTTTCTTT
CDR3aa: CASSSITGEDTEAFF